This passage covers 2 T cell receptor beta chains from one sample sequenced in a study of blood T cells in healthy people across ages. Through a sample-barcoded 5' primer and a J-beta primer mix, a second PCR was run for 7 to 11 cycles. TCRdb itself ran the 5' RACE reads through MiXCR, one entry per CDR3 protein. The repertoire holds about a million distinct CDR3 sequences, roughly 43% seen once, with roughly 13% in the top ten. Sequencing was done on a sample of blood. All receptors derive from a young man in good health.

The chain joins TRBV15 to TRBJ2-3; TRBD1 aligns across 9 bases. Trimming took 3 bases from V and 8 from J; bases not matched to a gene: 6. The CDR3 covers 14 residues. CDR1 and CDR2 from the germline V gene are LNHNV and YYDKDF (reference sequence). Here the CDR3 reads CATSRGQGLGTQYF. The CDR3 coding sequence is TGTGCCACCAGCAGGGGACAGGGCTTGGGTACGCAGTATTTT.

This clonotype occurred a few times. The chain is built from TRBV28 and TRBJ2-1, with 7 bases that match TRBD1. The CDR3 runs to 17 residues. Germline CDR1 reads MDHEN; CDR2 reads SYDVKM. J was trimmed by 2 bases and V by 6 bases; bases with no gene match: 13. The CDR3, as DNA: TGTGCCAGCAGCCTAACCAGACAGGGAACAACCTACAATGAGCAGTTCTTC. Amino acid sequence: CASSLTRQGTTYNEQFF. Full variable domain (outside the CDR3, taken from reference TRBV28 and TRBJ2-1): DVKVTQSSRYLVKRTGEKVFLECVQDMDHENMFWYRQDPGLGLRLIYFSYDVKMKEKGDIPEGYSVSREKKERFSLILESASTNQTSMYLCASSLTRQGTTYNEQFFGPGTRLTVL.